This paragraph covers one TCR beta chain sequence. Its antigen is unknown. A far more abundant clone sits one base away, making this likely a read error. This sample was taken from a study of regulatory T cells in long-lasting Graves disease. Study observations and caveats: A limited number of samples was an acknowledged limitation. New patients shared over 800 public clonotypes, fewer than the approximately 3,000 shared by persistent patients.

Building the TCR beta libraries relied on iRepertoire HTBI primers, and CDR3 regions underwent Arm-PCR. Using its own MiXCR run on the multiplex PCR reads, TCRdb lists one record per CDR3 protein. The repertoire includes 320,000 or so distinct CDR3 sequences, 15% to 20% of them detected once, and more than 30% sits in the top ten. Germline CDR1 and CDR2: LGHDT and YNNKEL (reference sequence). This CDR3 is 14 amino acids long. As to time point: newly diagnosed GD, antithyroid drugs for less than 3 months. PBMC RNA was the source of the TCR library. EDTA tubes received roughly 9.7 milliliters of drawn peripheral blood.

The origin of this receptor is a female donor with Graves disease. V usage is TRBV3-1 and J usage is TRBJ1-5; D gene unclear. Sample: peripheral blood mononuclear cells (PBMCs), taken at new diagnosis, from a patient treated with antithyroid drugs. The CDR3 nucleotides read TGTGCCACCAGCCAGGAAAGGGGCAATCAGCCCCAGCATTTT. Residues: CATSQERGNQPQHF.